The 31 T cell receptor beta chains given below trace back to one sample, sequenced in a study of cytomegalovirus exposure and HLA in healthy donors. The PCR had 60 Vbeta and 13 Jbeta primers. The assay was immunoSEQ multiplex PCR, and TCRdb's table has in-frame clones only and misses some. The sample holds approximately 140,000 clones, less than 85% seen once. Sequencing was performed on PBMCs. The receptors originated from a man in his fifties in good health and CMV-seropositive.

The chain carries TRBV6-5 and TRBJ1-1; a possible D gene is TRBD1 (6 bases). V was cut by 10 bases and J by 5 bases, with 11 bases left in between. CDR1 MNHEY and CDR2 SVGAGI come from the germline V gene. There are 11 residues in the CDR3. CDR3 amino acids: CAIMRGTEAFF. The CDR3 region has the DNA TGTGCCATCATGAGGGGGACTGAAGCTTTCTTT.

This rearrangement joins TRBV30 to TRBJ2-2; maybe TRBD1 (5 bases). CDR3 size: 12 residues. Germline V lookup: CDR1 GTSNPN, CDR2 SVGIG (reference sequence). V lost 3 bases and J lost 8, with 10 bases in between. The CDR3 DNA reads TGTGCCTGGAGAAGGGGCCTTGGGGAGCTGTTTTTT. It is translated as CAWRRGLGELFF.

The genes are TRBV27 and TRBJ2-3, with 9 nucleotides matching TRBD2. This CDR3 region has 16 residues. V dropped 4 bases and J dropped 2; count of bases not matched to a gene: 7. CDR1 is MNHEY and CDR2 is SMNVEV in the germline V gene (reference sequence). Written as DNA, the CDR3 is TGTGCCAGCAGTTCGCTAGCGGGATCCCTCACAGATACGCAGTATTTT. Translated: CASSSLAGSLTDTQYF.

The chain links TRBV28 to TRBJ2-4; 12 bases are shared with TRBD2. This CDR3 is built from 18 residues. V trimming: 3 bases; J trimming: 3 bases; junction bases outside the gene matches: 9. The germline gives CDR1 MDHEN, CDR2 SYDVKM. CDR3 sequence: CASSFAGLAGFGKNIQYF. CDR3 nucleotide sequence: TGTGCCAGCAGTTTTGCCGGACTAGCGGGGTTTGGCAAAAACATTCAGTACTTC.

The CDR3: CASSPDSGRYNEQFF. CDR3 DNA sequence: TGTGCCAGCAGCCCAGATAGCGGGAGATACAATGAGCAGTTCTTC. The chain has TRBV5-4 and TRBJ2-1, with 9 bases matching TRBD2. Germline V gives CDR1 SGHNT, CDR2 YYREEE (reference sequence). This CDR3 is 15 amino acids long. J lost 4 bases, V lost 4 bases, and 6 bases had no gene match.

V and J are TRBV7-6 and TRBJ2-2, with a weak D call TRBD1 (5 bases). This CDR3 comprises 16 residues. The germline CDR1 and CDR2 sequences are SGHVS and FNYEAQ. V was pared by 3 bases and J by 3 bases, with 14 bases between. CDR3 residues: CASSLVAGFHTGELFF. Here the CDR3 DNA reads TGTGCCAGCAGCTTGGTCGCAGGGTTTCACACCGGGGAGCTGTTTTTT. Based on the CDR3 plus reference TRBV7-6 and TRBJ2-2, the full variable domain is GAGVSQSPRYKVTKRGQDVALRCDPISGHVSLYWYRQALGQGPEFLTYFNYEAQQDKSGLPNDRFSAERPEGSISTLTIQRTEQRDSAMYRCASSLVAGFHTGELFFGEGSRLTVL.

The genes are TRBV28 and TRBJ2-7, with TRBD1 identical over 8 bases. The CDR3 is 19 amino acids. In germline, CDR1 is MDHEN, CDR2 SYDVKM. J gave up 7 bases and V 4 bases, and 24 bases lay outside the gene matches. CDR3 nucleotides: TGTGCCAGCAGTTCCCCCTCGGGCAGGGGGCAAGTCCTAGGTGGGGAGCAGTACTTC. Protein: CASSSPSGRGQVLGGEQYF.

V and J are TRBV2 and TRBJ2-2; no clear D. Per the germline V gene, CDR1 is SNHLY and CDR2 is FYNNEI. The germline V and J ends were trimmed by 4 bases and 6 bases, with 9 bases remaining between them. This CDR3 contains 13 residues. Written as DNA, the CDR3 is TGTGCCAGCAGTGGTCTCCGGGCCGGGGAGCTGTTTTTT. This translates into CASSGLRAGELFF. The entire variable domain, with the rest obtained from reference TRBV2 and TRBJ2-2, is as follows: EPEVTQTPSHQVTQMGQEVILRCVPISNHLYFYWYRQILGQKVEFLVSFYNNEISEKSEIFDDQFSVERPDGSNFTLKIRSTKLEDSAMYFCASSGLRAGELFFGEGSRLTVL.

V and J are TRBV28 and TRBJ2-1; 10 nucleotides match TRBD2. CDR1 is MDHEN, CDR2 SYDVKM, per germline. The CDR3 contains 20 residues. Trimming removed 4 bases from V and 0 bases from J; junction bases left unmatched: 15. Here the CDR3 reads CASSSLGVAGGTSSYNEQFF. CDR3 in DNA: TGTGCCAGCAGTTCCCTGGGGGTAGCGGGAGGTACGAGCTCCTACAATGAGCAGTTCTTC. Based on the CDR3 plus reference TRBV28 and TRBJ2-1, the full variable domain is DVKVTQSSRYLVKRTGEKVFLECVQDMDHENMFWYRQDPGLGLRLIYFSYDVKMKEKGDIPEGYSVSREKKERFSLILESASTNQTSMYLCASSSLGVAGGTSSYNEQFFGPGTRLTVL.

This chain connects TRBV11-3 to TRBJ2-3; TRBD1 matches at 10 bases. This CDR3 comprises 17 residues. The V gene's germline CDR1 is SGHNT and CDR2 YENEEA. V dropped 4 bases and J dropped 0; count of bases not matched to a gene: 7. DNA of the CDR3: TGTGCCAGCAGCTCCGGGACAGGGGAACCTAGCACAGATACGCAGTATTTT. It codes for CASSSGTGEPSTDTQYF.

V and J are TRBV9 and TRBJ1-1; D perhaps matches TRBD1 (5 bases). The V gene lost 1 base and the J gene lost 2 bases, with 15 bases spanning the gap. This CDR3 is built from 16 residues. CDR1 is SGDLS and CDR2 is YYNGEE in the germline V gene. CDR3 sequence: CASSVSSGPYNTEAFF. CDR3 DNA: TGTGCCAGCAGCGTATCGTCAGGGCCTTATAACACTGAAGCTTTCTTT.

V usage is TRBV28 and J usage is TRBJ2-2, with a weak D call TRBD2 (5 bases). CDR1 MDHEN and CDR2 SYDVKM come from the germline V gene. With 4 bases removed from V and 11 bases from J, the gap between germline ends came to 20 bases. The CDR3 is 15 residues long. The CDR3 sequence: CASSSSSRITFELFF. For the CDR3, the DNA is TGTGCCAGCAGTTCTTCTAGCCGTATCACCTTCGAGCTGTTTTTT.

This clone was detected a few times. The chain carries TRBV7-2 and TRBJ2-6; D gene unclear. Germline V gene lookup returns CDR1 SGHTA and CDR2 FQGNSA. The CDR3 is 15 amino acids. V dropped 8 bases and J dropped 0 bases, with 11 bases sitting between them. CDR3 in DNA: TGTGCCAGCGGCCCGCCCCCCTCTGGGGCCAACGTCCTGACTTTC. The encoded protein is CASGPPPSGANVLTF.

This clone was observed a handful of times. The V and J genes are TRBV10-3 and TRBJ2-5; 7 nucleotides agree with TRBD2. Germline values: CDR1 ENHRY, CDR2 SYGVKD. V gave up 2 bases and J gave up 5 bases; unmatched junction bases: 5. This CDR3 region has 14 residues. In DNA form, the CDR3 reads TGTGCCATCAGTGAGGGTCTGGGGGGGGAGACCCAGTACTTC. This translates into CAISEGLGGETQYF.

This chain links TRBV6-5 with TRBJ2-7; D uncertain. Germline values: CDR1 MNHEY, CDR2 SVGAGI. Trimming stripped 4 bases from V and 1 base from J, with 5 bases between. The CDR3 length is 12 residues. The CDR3 here is CASSSQSYEQYF. The CDR3 DNA reads TGTGCCAGCAGTTCCCAGTCCTACGAGCAGTACTTC.

This clone was recorded a few times. CDR3 sequence (DNA): TGCGCCAGCACCCATGAGGGGACCCAGTACTTC. Translated: CASTHEGTQYF. V gene TRBV5-1 combines with J gene TRBJ2-5, with TRBD2 as a possible D gene (5 bases). The CDR3 runs to 11 residues. The germline gives CDR1 SGHRS, CDR2 YFSETQ. V lost 6 bases to trimming and J lost 7 bases, with 10 bases between them.

Turning to this clone: The sample holds other DNA sequences that translate to the same CDR3. The genes are TRBV20-1 and TRBJ1-4, with TRBD1 matching 7 bases. The trim removed 3 bases at V and 8 bases at J, leaving 0 bases unmatched. CDR1 DFQATT and CDR2 SNEGSKA come from the germline V gene (reference sequence). The CDR3 runs 11 residues. For the CDR3, the DNA is TGCAGTGCTAGGACAGGGGAAAAACTGTTTTTT. Its protein is CSARTGEKLFF.

For this clone: One end of the junction does not line up with germline, which may come from a read error. The chain couples TRBV7-9 to TRBJ1-1, with D perhaps TRBD1 (6 bases). Germline V gives CDR1 SEHNR, CDR2 FQNEAQ (reference sequence). The CDR3 extends over 13 amino acids. Here the CDR3 DNA reads TGTTCCAGCAGCTTAGGAGGGGGCACTGAAGCTTTCTTT. Translation gives CSSSLGGGTEAFF.

J is TRBJ1-5 and V is TRBV6-1; TRBD1 aligns across 9 bases. This CDR3 has 13 amino acids. With V trimmed by 5 bases and J by 6 bases, 2 bases remained unmatched. Germline CDR1 is MNHNS and CDR2 is SASEGT. For the CDR3, the DNA is TGTGCCAGCAGTACAGGGGGCATTCAGCCCCAGCATTTT. Amino acid sequence: CASSTGGIQPQHF.

This clone was counted between two and nine times. This chain uses TRBV7-2 with TRBJ2-5; 11 bases fit TRBD2. This CDR3 has 12 amino acids. Trimming at V came to 4 bases and at J to 12 bases, leaving 4 bases not matched to a gene. Germline V gene lookup returns CDR1 SGHTA and CDR2 FQGNSA. The CDR3 DNA reads TGTGCCAGCAGCTCTAGCGGGGGGAGGGAGTACTTC. Residues: CASSSSGGREYF. Together with reference TRBV7-2 and TRBJ2-5, the CDR3 gives the full variable domain: GAGVSQSPSNKVTEKGKDVELRCDPISGHTALYWYRQSLGQGLEFLIYFQGNSAPDKSGLPSDRFSAERTGGSVSTLTIQRTQQEDSAVYLCASSSSGGREYFGPGTRLLVL.

This chain joins TRBV6-1 and TRBJ1-4; D might be TRBD1 (6 bases). The CDR3 consists of 15 residues. Germline loops: CDR1 MNHNS, CDR2 SASEGT. V was clipped by 4 bases and J by 6 bases, with 15 bases between them. In DNA, the CDR3 is TGTGCCAGCAGTGGTCGGGTAGGGGGGGATGAAAAACTGTTTTTT. This translates into CASSGRVGGDEKLFF.

The chain joins TRBV28 to TRBJ2-2; D is unclear. V was pared by 7 bases and J by 6 bases, with 9 bases between. Germline CDR1 is MDHEN and CDR2 is SYDVKM. The CDR3 loop spans 12 amino acids. The CDR3 DNA is TGTGCCAGCAATGAACGGGCCGGGGAGCTGTTTTTT. It yields the protein CASNERAGELFF.

The rearrangement uses TRBV9 and TRBJ1-1, with 7 bases matching TRBD1. CDR3 size: 19 residues. Trimming took 1 base from V and 2 from J; bases not matched to a gene: 17. Germline loops: CDR1 SGDLS, CDR2 YYNGEE. The CDR3 is CASSVSLTHPGQKNTEAFF. CDR3 in DNA: TGTGCCAGCAGCGTATCCCTAACCCATCCGGGACAGAAAAACACTGAAGCTTTCTTT.

Only one count was recorded for this clone. The chain links TRBV1 to TRBJ2-2; the listed D gene, TRBD2, was not tested against the DNA. TRBV1 is designated a pseudogene. The CDR3 spans 16 residues. CDR3: CTSSQGLAGGTGELFF. For the CDR3, the DNA is TGCACCAGCAGCCAGGGACTAGCGGGAGGTACCGGGGAGCTGTTTTTT.

V and J are TRBV18 and TRBJ1-6; TRBD1 might be the D (5 bases). CDR1 is KGHSH and CDR2 is LQKENI in the germline V gene. This CDR3 spans 15 amino acids. Between the trimmed V and J ends, which lost 0 bases and 9 bases, there was a span of 12 bases. The CDR3 loop is CASSPPQGVGSPLHF. The DNA for the CDR3 is TGTGCCAGCTCACCACCCCAGGGTGTAGGTTCACCCCTCCACTTT.

The chain employs TRBV27 and TRBJ2-5; TRBD2 agrees at 15 bases. V shed 10 bases and J 2 bases; nucleotides not matched to a gene: 8. The CDR3 extends over 16 amino acids. The germline CDR1 and CDR2 sequences are MNHEY and SMNVEV (reference sequence). The DNA of the CDR3 is TGTGCCACCCGGACTAGCGGGAGGGCCTATCAAGAGACCCAGTACTTC. Encoded protein: CATRTSGRAYQETQYF.

This clone was counted once. The chain carries TRBV5-1 and TRBJ2-7, with D tentatively TRBD2 (5 bases). The CDR3 runs 15 residues. Germline V gene sequence: CDR1 SGHRS, CDR2 YFSETQ. The V end was cut by 0 bases, the J end by 2 bases, with 12 bases between. This CDR3 reads CASSLESGAAYEQYF. In DNA form, the CDR3 reads TGCGCCAGCAGCTTGGAAAGCGGAGCCGCCTACGAGCAGTACTTC.

The chain is built from TRBV7-8 and TRBJ2-5; 7 nucleotides align to TRBD2. CDR1 and CDR2 from the germline V gene are SGHVS and FQNEAQ. The CDR3 extends over 16 amino acids. V was pared by 2 bases and J by 5 bases, with 11 bases of the junction left unmatched. CDR3 in DNA: TGTGCCAGCAGCTTAATGATAGGGCGGGGGTCGGAGACCCAGTACTTC. Translation: CASSLMIGRGSETQYF. The full variable domain, completed using reference TRBV7-8 and TRBJ2-5, is GAGVSQSPRYKVAKRGQDVALRCDPISGHVSLFWYQQALGQGPEFLTYFQNEAQLDKSGLPSDRFFAERPEGSVSTLKIQRTQQEDSAVYLCASSLMIGRGSETQYFGPGTRLLVL.

In this sample, this clone turned up once. V gene TRBV6-4 combines with J gene TRBJ2-1; TRBD1 might be the D (6 bases). V was shortened by 4 bases and J by 0 bases, with 10 bases between the two germline ends. Germline V gene lookup returns CDR1 MRHNA and CDR2 SNTAGT. CDR3 length equals 15 residues. DNA of the CDR3: TGTGCCAGCAGTGCCGGGACAAGCTCCTACAATGAGCAGTTCTTC. This encodes CASSAGTSSYNEQFF.

The rearrangement uses TRBV27 and TRBJ1-4, with D perhaps matching TRBD1 (6 bases). The V gene's germline CDR1 is MNHEY and CDR2 SMNVEV (reference sequence). CDR3 length equals 15 residues. Deletions cut 6 bases from V and 0 bases from J, with 11 bases between. The CDR3 sequence: CASRLRTATNEKLFF. DNA for the CDR3: TGTGCCAGCAGGCTACGGACAGCAACTAATGAAAAACTGTTTTTT.

This clone has more than one count but fewer than ten. This chain uses TRBV10-3 with TRBJ2-1, with 7 positions matching TRBD2. The germline V gene encodes CDR1 ENHRY and CDR2 SYGVKD. With V trimmed by 8 bases and J by 2 bases, 6 bases remained unmatched. The CDR3 contains 14 residues. The DNA for the CDR3 is TGTGCCATCCAGAAACGGGAGGCCTACAATGAGCAGTTCTTC. Its translation: CAIQKREAYNEQFF.